This TCR beta chain was identified in a study of blood T cell repertoires in COVID-19. The overall study: Sample material is recorded as cDNA or gDNA derived from T cells, B-cell-depleted T cells, or PBMCs.

Researchers sorted participants into cohorts using their self-reported clinical history. CDR1 is SGHRS, CDR2 YFSETQ, per germline. CDR3 length equals 18 residues. J lost 2 bases, V lost 2 bases, and 8 bases had no gene match. Per the original data handling: Amplified reference gene primers provided the basis for estimating nucleated cell counts. Libraries were prepared by immunoSEQ multiplex PCR; TCRdb keeps only in-frame clonotypes and omits some of them. V and J calls and clone size come straight from that table; D and trimming were deduced from the DNA. The profile shows approximately 250,000 clones, 70% to 90% of them singletons.

The V and J genes are TRBV5-1 and TRBJ2-3, with 13 bases lining up with TRBD2. The source material was PBMCs or T cells enriched from blood (not recorded which). The TCR was taken from a woman aged 40-49 years with acute COVID-19. The CDR3 DNA follows: TGCGCCAGCAGCTTACTCGGACTAGCGGGAGCGGACACAGATACGCAGTATTTT. This gives the protein CASSLLGLAGADTDTQYF.